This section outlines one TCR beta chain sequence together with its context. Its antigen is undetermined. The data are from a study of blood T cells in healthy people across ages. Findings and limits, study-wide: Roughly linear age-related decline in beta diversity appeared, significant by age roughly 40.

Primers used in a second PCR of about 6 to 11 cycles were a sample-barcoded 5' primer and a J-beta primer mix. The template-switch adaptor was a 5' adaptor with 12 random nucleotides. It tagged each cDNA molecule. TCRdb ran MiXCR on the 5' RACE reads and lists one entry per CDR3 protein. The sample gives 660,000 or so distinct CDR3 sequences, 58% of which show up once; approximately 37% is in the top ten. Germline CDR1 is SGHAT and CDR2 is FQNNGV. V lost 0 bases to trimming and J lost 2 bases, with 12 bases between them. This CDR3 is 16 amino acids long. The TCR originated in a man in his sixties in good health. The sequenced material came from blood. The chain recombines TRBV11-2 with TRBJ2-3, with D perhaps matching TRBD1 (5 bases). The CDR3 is CASSLEGQGPTDTQYF. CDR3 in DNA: TGTGCCAGCAGCTTAGAAGGGCAGGGCCCCACAGATACGCAGTATTTT.